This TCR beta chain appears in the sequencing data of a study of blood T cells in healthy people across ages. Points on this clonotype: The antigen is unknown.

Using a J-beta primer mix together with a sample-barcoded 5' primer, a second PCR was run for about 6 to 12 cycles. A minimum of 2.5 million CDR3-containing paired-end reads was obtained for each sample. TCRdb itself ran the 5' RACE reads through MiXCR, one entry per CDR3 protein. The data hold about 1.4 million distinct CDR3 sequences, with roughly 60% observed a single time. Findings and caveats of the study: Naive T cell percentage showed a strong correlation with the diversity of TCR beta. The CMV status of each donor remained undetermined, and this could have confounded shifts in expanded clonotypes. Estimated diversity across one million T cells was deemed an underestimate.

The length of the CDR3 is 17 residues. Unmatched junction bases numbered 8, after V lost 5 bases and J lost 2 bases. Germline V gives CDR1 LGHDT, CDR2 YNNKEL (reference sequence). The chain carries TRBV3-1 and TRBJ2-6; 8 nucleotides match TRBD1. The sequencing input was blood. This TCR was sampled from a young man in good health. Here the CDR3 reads CASSFGQGEAGANVLTF. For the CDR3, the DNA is TGTGCCAGCAGCTTCGGACAGGGAGAAGCTGGGGCCAACGTCCTGACTTTC.